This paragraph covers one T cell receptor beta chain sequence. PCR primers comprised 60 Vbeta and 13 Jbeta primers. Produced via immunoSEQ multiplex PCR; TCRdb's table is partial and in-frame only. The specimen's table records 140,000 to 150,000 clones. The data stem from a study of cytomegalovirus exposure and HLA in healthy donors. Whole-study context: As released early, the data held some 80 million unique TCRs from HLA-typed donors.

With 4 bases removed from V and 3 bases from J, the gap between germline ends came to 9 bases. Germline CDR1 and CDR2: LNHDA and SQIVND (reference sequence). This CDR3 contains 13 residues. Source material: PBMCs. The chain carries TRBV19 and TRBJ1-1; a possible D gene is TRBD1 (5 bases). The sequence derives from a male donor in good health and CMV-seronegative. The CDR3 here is CASSKGRDTEAFF. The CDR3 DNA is TGTGCCAGTAGTAAGGGCAGGGACACTGAAGCTTTCTTT.